This T cell receptor beta chain comes out of a study of a mutant IDH1 vaccine in newly diagnosed glioma (dated by TCRdb to the early 2020s). General notes on the study: In the chemotherapy-containing groups, vaccination started alongside temozolomide cycles, whereas in patients who had radiotherapy alone it started 4-6 weeks after radiotherapy. Before enrollment, most patients had been given radiochemotherapy with temozolomide as standard therapy, while the rest had received either radiotherapy alone or temozolomide alone. Of the roughly 31 treated patients, roughly 60% were male and 37.5% were female, and the mean age was 40.4 years. The week-35 safety follow-up was designated visit V12, and the week-47 end of study was designated visit V13. Longitudinal TCRB deep sequencing was performed for around 23 treated patients wherever samples were available for exploratory analyses. Six visits were used for peripheral blood collection: V03 (baseline), V05, V07, V10, V12 and V13.

The sample's time point label, in plain terms: week 47, end of study. Every vaccine dose consisted of 300 ug of a 20-mer mutant IDH1 peptide in Montanide, administered subcutaneously together with topical imiquimod. Patients were given eight vaccinations, in weeks 1, 3, 5, 7, 11, 15, 19 and 23, which matched visits V03 through V10. Newly diagnosed WHO grade 3 or 4 IDH1-mutant astrocytomas showing loss of nuclear ATRX were present in the donors. The samples were drawn from NOA16, a multicentre, single-arm, open-label phase I trial in Germany that tested a mutant IDH1 peptide vaccine in humans for the first time. Genomic DNA for TCRB sequencing was extracted from EDTA blood using the DNeasy Blood and Tissue Kit. The protocol used for the library was the immunoSEQ multiplex PCR assay. Rearranged TCR beta chain sequences were amplified with the hsTCRB Kit following the manufacturer's protocol. TCRB libraries were sequenced on an Illumina MiSeq. The original pipeline was this. The proprietary platform of the kit vendor was used for demultiplexing, trimming and gene mapping. TCRdb obtained this table from immuneACCESS and retained in-frame rearrangements with V and J assigned. These tables miss some clones; where compared with another copy, unresolved V genes account for less than half of the shortfall, and the remainder is unexplained. That table gives V, J and clone size, and the DNA gave D and trimming. The sample profile shows some 50,000 clones; approximately 64% of them were found once. 4% to 5.5% of the sample is taken by the ten largest.

At the junction V is shortened by 2 bases and J by 5 bases, with 9 bases in between. As encoded in the germline V gene (reference sequence), CDR1 is MNHNY while CDR2 is SVGAGI. The CDR3 sequence holds 13 residues, the cysteine and phenylalanine included. Only the CDR3 portion is preserved as DNA: 39 bases, with reading frame beginning at the first base. Turning to this clone: Its antigen is currently not known. Qualities for individual bases were not recorded, and no much larger clone is one base off.

Results the study describes overall, beyond this receptor: According to the authors, sample limitations meant that analyses of patient blood samples could not be reproduced. Immune responses induced by the vaccine were seen in around 94% of patients across multiple MHC alleles. PBMC samples for TCRB deep sequencing were selected based on availability. No apparent relationship was observed between pseudoprogression and alterations in the top peripheral T cell clonotypes detected by TCRB sequencing.

The chain is assembled from TRBV6-6 and TRBJ2-5; no D segment can be confidently identified. The sequences come from peripheral blood mononuclear cells (PBMCs), collected from a glioma patient whose treatment included an IDH1 peptide vaccine. This TCR was sampled from a man aged 40-49 years with glioma. Some clones in this sample may be carry-over from other donors' samples. Read as DNA, the sequence is TGTGCCAGCAGTTACAGCTCGGTGGAGACCCAGTACTTC. This is translated as CASSYSSVETQYF.